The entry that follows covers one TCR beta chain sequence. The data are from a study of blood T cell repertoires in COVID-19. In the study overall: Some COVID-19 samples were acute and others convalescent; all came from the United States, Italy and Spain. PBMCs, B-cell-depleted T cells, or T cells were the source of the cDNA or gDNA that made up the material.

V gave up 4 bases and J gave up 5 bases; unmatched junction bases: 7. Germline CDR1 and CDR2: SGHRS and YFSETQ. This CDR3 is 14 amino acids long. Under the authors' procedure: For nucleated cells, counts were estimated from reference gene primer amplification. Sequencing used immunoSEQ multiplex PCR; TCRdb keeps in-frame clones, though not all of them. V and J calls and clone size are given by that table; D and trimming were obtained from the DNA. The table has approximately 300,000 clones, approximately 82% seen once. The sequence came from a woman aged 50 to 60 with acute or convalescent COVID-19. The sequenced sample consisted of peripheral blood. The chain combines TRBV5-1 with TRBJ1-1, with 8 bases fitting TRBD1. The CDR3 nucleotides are TGCGCCAGCAGCAGTACAGGGGGAATAACTGAAGCTTTCTTT. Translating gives CASSSTGGITEAFF. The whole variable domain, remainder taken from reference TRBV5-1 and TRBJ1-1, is KAGVTQTPRYLIKTRGQQVTLSCSPISGHRSVSWYQQTPGQGLQFLFEYFSETQRNKGNFPGRFSGRQFSNSRSEMNVSTLELGDSALYLCASSSTGGITEAFFGQGTRLTVV.